Given below is one T cell receptor (beta chain) in context. The authors ran a second PCR of about 6 to 11 cycles using a sample-barcoded 5' primer and a J-beta primer mix. TCRdb processed the 5' RACE reads anew with MiXCR; each CDR3 protein has one entry. This sample yields 1.5 million to 2 million distinct CDR3 sequences, of which about two fifths are seen a single time; roughly 23% belongs to the top ten. These data come from a study of blood T cells in healthy people across ages. V was trimmed by 0 bases and J by 6 bases, leaving 14 bases between them. The germline V gene has CDR1 SGHTA and CDR2 FQGNSA. CDR3 length equals 15 residues.

The TCR sequence derives from a human donor in good health. The V gene is TRBV7-2, the J gene TRBJ1-2, with a tentative D call TRBD1 (6 bases). The sample was blood. The CDR3 reads CASSLAFGGCDGYTF. In nucleotides, the CDR3 is TGTGCCAGCAGCTTAGCTTTCGGGGGCTGCGATGGCTACACCTTC. The full variable domain, completed using reference TRBV7-2 and TRBJ1-2, is GAGVSQSPSNKVTEKGKDVELRCDPISGHTALYWYRQSLGQGLEFLIYFQGNSAPDKSGLPSDRFSAERTGGSVSTLTIQRTQQEDSAVYLCASSLAFGGCDGYTFGSGTRLTVV.